One sample yielded the 22 T cell receptor beta chains listed below, sequenced in a study of T cell responses to AZD1222 COVID-19 vaccine listed by TCRdb under 2021. This specimen's time point label, interpreted: about 28 days (+/-7) after the second vaccine dose. Taken with the paper, the label for treatment or condition translates to: meningococcal conjugate vaccine given as trial control. The method was the immunoSEQ multiplex PCR assay. TCRdb retrieved this table from immuneACCESS and kept in-frame rearrangements only. Not all clones are present; in checked studies, unresolved V genes account for under half, and no reason is known for the remainder. In all, the sample holds approximately 200,000 clones, and 94% of those were seen once. The ten biggest clones cover over 1.5% of the sample. The sample here was peripheral blood, taken 28 days after the second dose of the MenACWY control vaccine. The receptors shown here come from an adult who received the MenACWY meningococcal vaccine as a control.

The chain combines TRBV2 with TRBJ2-1; the match to TRBD1 covers 8 bases. J was trimmed by 7 bases and V by 4 bases; bases with no gene match: 3. Per germline, CDR1 SNHLY and CDR2 FYNNEI. The CDR3 runs 13 residues. CDR3 in amino acids: CASSADRGNEQFF. Here the CDR3 DNA reads TGTGCCAGCAGTGCTGACAGGGGTAATGAGCAGTTCTTC.

The table lists this clone with a count of one. This chain links TRBV27 with TRBJ2-7, with TRBD2 identical over 12 bases. The CDR3 contains 15 residues. Germline CDR1 reads MNHEY; CDR2 reads SMNVEV (reference sequence). V trimming: 5 bases; J trimming: 5 bases; junction bases outside the gene matches: 7. CDR3 sequence reads: CASSARLAGVHEQYF. CDR3 nucleotides: TGTGCCAGCAGTGCCCGACTAGCGGGAGTCCACGAGCAGTACTTC.

The DNA of the CDR3 is TGTGCCAGCAGCCAGCGACAGGGGGAGTGGAACACCGGGGAGCTGTTTTTT. Translation: CASSQRQGEWNTGELFF. The chain carries TRBV14 and TRBJ2-2; the match to TRBD1 covers 9 bases. Germline CDR1 is SGHDN and CDR2 is FVKESK. The CDR3 consists of 17 residues. The J segment lost 1 base and the V segment lost 3 bases, leaving 6 bases of the junction unmatched.

The chain carries TRBV7-9 and TRBJ2-5, with TRBD2 identical over 8 bases. CDR1 is SEHNR, CDR2 FQNEAQ, per germline (reference sequence). Trimming at V came to 5 bases and at J to 5 bases, leaving 10 bases not matched to a gene. The CDR3 is made up of 15 amino acids. The CDR3, as DNA: TGTGCCAGCAGCCCCCCGCGGACTAGCTTGGAGACCCAGTACTTC. Encoded protein: CASSPPRTSLETQYF.

The V and J genes are TRBV2 and TRBJ1-5; D is ambiguous. CDR1 is SNHLY, CDR2 FYNNEI, per germline. CDR3 size: 15 residues. Trimming left V 6 bases short and J 3 bases short, with 15 bases between. The CDR3 DNA sequence: TGTGCCAGCAGGACAAGGGAGGGCTTCAATCAGCCCCAGCATTTT. This sequence encodes CASRTREGFNQPQHF.

This CDR3 reads CSAREGGTGELFF. In DNA, the CDR3 is TGCAGCGCCCGGGAGGGGGGCACCGGGGAGCTGTTTTTT. This rearrangement joins TRBV29-1 to TRBJ2-2; TRBD2 agrees at 8 bases. V shed 7 bases and J 4 bases; nucleotides not matched to a gene: 5. The CDR3 runs to 13 residues. Germline V gives CDR1 SQVTM, CDR2 ANQGSEA.

This clone showed up just a few times. This chain links TRBV2 with TRBJ1-2; perhaps TRBD1 as D (5 bases). Germline CDR1 SNHLY, CDR2 FYNNEI. The CDR3 sequence is 14 residues long. Trimming cost V 0 bases and J 4 bases, with 9 bases left between them. CDR3 nucleotides: TGTGCCAGCAGTGAAGCGGGGGTGGCCTATGGCTACACCTTC. The encoded protein is CASSEAGVAYGYTF.

A note on this clone: Other DNA sequences of this sample code for an identical CDR3. The V call is TRBV9, the J call TRBJ2-7, with 7 bases identical to TRBD2. The V gene end was trimmed by 0 bases and the J gene end by 4 bases; junction bases not matched to a gene: 4. Germline V gene data show CDR1 as SGDLS and CDR2 as YYNGEE. This CDR3 contains 14 residues. Here the CDR3 reads CASSVGGSTYEQYF. The CDR3 coding sequence is TGTGCCAGCAGCGTAGGCGGGAGTACGTACGAGCAGTACTTC.

The chain couples TRBV7-9 to TRBJ2-7, with D uncertain. This CDR3 contains 14 residues. CDR1 SEHNR and CDR2 FQNEAQ come from the germline V gene (reference sequence). Trimming took 1 base from V and 0 from J, leaving 7 bases between them. The DNA for the CDR3 is TGTGCCAGCAGCTTAGGGGCACGCTCCTACGAGCAGTACTTC. As protein: CASSLGARSYEQYF.

The chain is built from TRBV5-1 and TRBJ2-2; D gene uncertain. The ends were cut back, 5 bases at V and 0 bases at J, with 8 bases in the middle. Germline loops: CDR1 SGHRS, CDR2 YFSETQ. This CDR3 comprises 14 residues. This chain's CDR3 is CASSEGSNTGELFF. CDR3 bases: TGCGCCAGCAGTGAAGGTTCGAACACCGGGGAGCTGTTTTTT.

The V call is TRBV5-1, the J call TRBJ1-2; D may be TRBD1 (5 bases). The CDR3 runs 14 residues. The V and J ends lost 4 bases and 8 bases respectively, with 18 bases between them. CDR1 is SGHRS, CDR2 YFSETQ, per germline. CDR3 protein: CASSPGTLAGGYTF. CDR3 coding DNA: TGCGCCAGCAGCCCCGGGACCCTCGCGGGGGGCTACACCTTC. The full variable domain, its missing parts supplied by reference TRBV5-1 and TRBJ1-2, is KAGVTQTPRYLIKTRGQQVTLSCSPISGHRSVSWYQQTPGQGLQFLFEYFSETQRNKGNFPGRFSGRQFSNSRSEMNVSTLELGDSALYLCASSPGTLAGGYTFGSGTRLTVV.

This rearrangement joins TRBV10-3 to TRBJ1-2; TRBD1 might be the D (6 bases). V was trimmed by 6 bases and J by 0 bases, leaving 11 bases between them. Looked up from germline, CDR1 is ENHRY and CDR2 is SYGVKD. This CDR3 spans 14 amino acids. The CDR3 nucleotides are TGTGCCATCAGCAGCCGGGACACTAACTATGGCTACACCTTC. This codes for CAISSRDTNYGYTF.

The chain recombines TRBV5-5 with TRBJ1-5; the D gene is possibly TRBD1 (5 bases). The V end lost 1 base, the J end lost 0 bases, and 14 bases lay between the germline ends. Germline V CDR1 and CDR2: SGHKS, YYEKEE (reference sequence). The CDR3 extends over 17 amino acids. CDR3 protein: CASSLNGPGLSNQPQHF. The DNA for the CDR3 is TGTGCCAGCAGCTTGAATGGTCCGGGGCTTAGCAATCAGCCCCAGCATTTT.

CDR3 nucleotides: TGTGCCACCAGCAGAGATTTCGTCGACTATGGCTACACCTTC. Translation: CATSRDFVDYGYTF. The chain joins TRBV15 to TRBJ1-2; D gene uncertain. V was pared by 0 bases and J by 3 bases, with 8 bases between. The CDR3 loop spans 14 amino acids. Germline V gene data show CDR1 as LNHNV and CDR2 as YYDKDF (reference sequence).

This chain uses TRBV2 with TRBJ2-7; 12 nucleotides align to TRBD2. Trimming at V came to 7 bases and at J to 1 base, leaving 5 bases not matched to a gene. This CDR3 region has 15 residues. CDR1 SNHLY and CDR2 FYNNEI come from the germline V gene. The CDR3 loop is CASIGGLAGSYEQYF. In DNA form, the CDR3 reads TGTGCCAGCATTGGCGGACTAGCGGGGTCCTACGAGCAGTACTTC.

The chain links TRBV4-1 to TRBJ2-1; D remains ambiguous. Germline CDR1 MGHRA, CDR2 YSYEKL. The V end was cut by 0 bases, the J end by 2 bases, with 11 bases between. The CDR3 totals 16 residues. CDR3 sequence reads: CASSQDPRAAYNEQFF. The CDR3 nucleotides are TGCGCCAGCAGCCAAGATCCCCGGGCTGCCTACAATGAGCAGTTCTTC.

The chain carries TRBV6-5 and TRBJ1-2; D gene uncertain. From germline, CDR1 is MNHEY and CDR2 SVGAGI. V lost 2 bases and J 4 bases, leaving 8 bases between the germline ends. The CDR3 runs to 13 residues. CDR3 residues: CASSYVGVYGYTF. Here the CDR3 DNA reads TGTGCCAGCAGTTACGTCGGTGTCTATGGCTACACCTTC.

V is TRBV7-2 and J is TRBJ1-2; maybe TRBD1 (5 bases). V was trimmed by 0 bases and J by 0 bases, leaving 14 bases between them. The CDR3 runs to 17 residues. Germline-derived CDR1 and CDR2 are SGHTA and FQGNSA. Written as DNA, the CDR3 is TGTGCCAGCAGCTTAGCCCCTGGGCAGGGAGCTAACTATGGCTACACCTTC. It is translated as CASSLAPGQGANYGYTF.

The chain is built from TRBV12-3 or TRBV12-4 and TRBJ2-1; the D gene is possibly TRBD1 (5 bases). Trimming stripped 6 bases from V and 9 bases from J, with 12 bases between. The length of the CDR3 is 12 residues. The CDR3 nucleotides read TGTGCCAGCAGCTCAGGGTTGGGTGAGCAGTTCTTC. Translating gives CASSSGLGEQFF.

This clone has only one observation. V gene TRBV3-1 (or the pseudogene TRBV3-2) combines with J gene TRBJ1-1; no definite D call. The CDR3 spans 12 residues. The V gene's germline CDR1 is LGHDT and CDR2 YNNKEL (reference sequence). Between the trimmed V and J ends, which lost 1 base and 4 bases, there was a span of 4 bases. The CDR3 loop is CASSQGGTEAFF. The CDR3 coding sequence is TGTGCCAGCAGCCAAGGGGGCACTGAAGCTTTCTTT.

This chain uses TRBV9 with TRBJ1-2; TRBD1 agrees at 7 bases. Germline values: CDR1 SGDLS, CDR2 YYNGEE. The V segment lost 0 bases and the J segment 0 bases; nucleotides outside the gene matches: 5. This CDR3 has 16 amino acids. CDR3 residues: CASSVAPDRANYGYTF. CDR3 nucleotides: TGTGCCAGCAGCGTAGCCCCCGACAGGGCTAACTATGGCTACACCTTC. Filled out from reference TRBV9 and TRBJ1-2, the complete variable domain reads DSGVTQTPKHLITATGQRVTLRCSPRSGDLSVYWYQQSLDQGLQFLIQYYNGEERAKGNILERFSAQQFPDLHSELNLSSLELGDSALYFCASSVAPDRANYGYTFGSGTRLTVV.

The chain joins TRBV9 to TRBJ1-1; D possibly corresponds to TRBD1 (6 bases). Per germline, CDR1 SGDLS and CDR2 YYNGEE. The CDR3 runs to 15 residues. Trimming left V 6 bases short and J 1 base short, with 16 bases between. The CDR3 region is CASTATVQGNTEAFF. CDR3 DNA: TGTGCCAGCACGGCAACAGTACAGGGGAACACTGAAGCTTTCTTT.